The 25 T cell receptor beta chains reported below all come from one sample, sequenced in a study of vaccination and CD4 T cells after COVID-19. Their recognized antigens are unknown. An Oncomine TCR Beta short-read assay was used to sequence the DNA from cultured CD4+ T cells. Each CDR3 protein is one row after TCRdb ran MiXCR on the PCR reads. In the table there are about 20,000 distinct CDR3 sequences, approximately 57% of which are singletons. Treatment here: approximately nine-day PBMC culture with coronavirus spike peptide pools or control peptides (ViraFEST assay). The sample was CD4+ T cells from blood, cultured in vitro, taken after SARS-CoV-2 vaccination. The receptors shown here come from a human donor who had recovered from COVID-19.

The chain carries TRBV7-8 and TRBJ1-6; no clear D gene. This CDR3 has 14 amino acids. The germline V gene encodes CDR1 SGHVS and CDR2 FQNEAQ. V was cut by 2 bases and J by 6 bases, with 8 bases left in between. The CDR3 here is CASSLYLFNSPLHF. The CDR3 region has the DNA TGTGCCAGCAGCTTATACCTATTTAATTCACCCCTCCACTTT. The variable domain in full, with the rest retrieved from reference TRBV7-8 and TRBJ1-6, is GAGVSQSPRYKVAKRGQDVALRCDPISGHVSLFWYQQALGQGPEFLTYFQNEAQLDKSGLPSDRFFAERPEGSVSTLKIQRTQQEDSAVYLCASSLYLFNSPLHFGNGTRLTVT.

The chain employs TRBV20-1 and TRBJ1-2; 7 nucleotides line up with TRBD1. This CDR3 region has 14 residues. From germline, CDR1 is DFQATT and CDR2 SNEGSKA (reference sequence). V lost 1 base to trimming and J lost 7 bases; unmatched junction nucleotides: 9. CDR3 in DNA: TGCAGTGCTAGAGGTGGAGGGGGCGCGCTTGGCTACACCTTC. It codes for CSARGGGGALGYTF.

This chain connects TRBV11-3 to TRBJ2-1; TRBD2 matches at 7 bases. The CDR3 loop spans 16 amino acids. V trimming: 1 base; J trimming: 2 bases; junction bases outside the gene matches: 5. Per the germline V gene, CDR1 is SGHNT and CDR2 is YENEEA. CDR3 residues: CASSLGGGSPYNEQFF. CDR3 sequence (DNA): TGTGCCAGCAGCTTAGGAGGCGGGAGCCCCTACAATGAGCAGTTCTTC.

The V call is TRBV6-2 or TRBV6-3, the J call TRBJ2-7; no reliable D call. Trimming removed 0 bases at V and 0 bases at J, with 6 bases between. Germline lookup yields CDR1 MNHEY and CDR2 SVGEGT. The CDR3 length is 14 residues. The CDR3 DNA reads TGTGCCAGCAGTTACTCGGGTGCCTCCTACGAGCAGTACTTC. This translates into CASSYSGASYEQYF.

This chain joins TRBV7-9 and TRBJ1-1; tentatively, D is TRBD1 (5 bases). The germline V and J ends were trimmed by 3 bases and 6 bases, with 20 bases remaining between them. Germline V gives CDR1 SEHNR, CDR2 FQNEAQ (reference sequence). The CDR3 is 16 amino acids. Here the CDR3 DNA reads TGTGCCAGCAGCTTCAAAGGAGCAGGGAGGGAAGCTGAAGCTTTCTTT. It codes for CASSFKGAGREAEAFF.

V usage is TRBV2 and J usage is TRBJ2-7, with 11 positions matching TRBD2. The CDR3 has 14 amino acids. After removal of 3 bases from V and 4 bases from J, the junction contained 2 bases not matched to a gene. The germline V gene has CDR1 SNHLY and CDR2 FYNNEI. The CDR3 here is CASSEGTSGYEQYF. Here the CDR3 DNA reads TGTGCCAGCAGTGAGGGGACTAGCGGTTACGAGCAGTACTTC.

The V and J genes are TRBV6-1 and TRBJ1-2; 7 nucleotides align to TRBD1. From germline, CDR1 is MNHNS and CDR2 SASEGT. The CDR3 sequence is 13 residues long. Trimming at V came to 4 bases and at J to 2 bases, leaving 1 base not matched to a gene. This CDR3 is CASSGRGNYGYTF. The CDR3 DNA is TGTGCCAGCAGTGGCAGGGGGAACTATGGCTACACCTTC.

The chain combines TRBV30 with TRBJ1-1; TRBD1 is a possible D gene (5 bases). The CDR3 consists of 13 residues. V dropped 2 bases and J dropped 4 bases, with 11 bases sitting between them. CDR1 is GTSNPN, CDR2 SVGIG, per germline (reference sequence). For the CDR3, the DNA is TGTGCCTGGAGTTCGGGGGTAGGCACTGAAGCTTTCTTT. Amino acid sequence: CAWSSGVGTEAFF.

The chain combines TRBV6-5 with TRBJ1-1; possibly TRBD1 for D (5 bases). The CDR3 loop spans 14 amino acids. V dropped 0 bases and J dropped 4 bases, with 9 bases sitting between them. CDR1 and CDR2 (germline): MNHEY, SVGAGI. CDR3 bases: TGTGCCAGCAGTTACTCTAGGGGTGGCACTGAAGCTTTCTTT. Protein product: CASSYSRGGTEAFF.

This chain uses TRBV5-1 with TRBJ2-3, with 7 bases identical to TRBD2. V dropped 4 bases and J dropped 2; count of bases not matched to a gene: 10. Per germline, CDR1 SGHRS and CDR2 YFSETQ. The CDR3 contains 16 residues. The CDR3 spells CASSAARDYLTDTQYF. The CDR3 nucleotides read TGCGCCAGCAGCGCGGCCCGGGACTACCTCACAGATACGCAGTATTTT.

The V call is TRBV7-8, the J call TRBJ1-1; D not resolved. The V gene's germline CDR1 is SGHVS and CDR2 FQNEAQ. Trimming took off 2 bases at V and 0 bases at J, with 10 bases between the two ends. The CDR3 has 15 amino acids. In nucleotides, the CDR3 is TGTGCCAGCAGCTTAACGCGGACGGTGAACACTGAAGCTTTCTTT. Its translation: CASSLTRTVNTEAFF.

This clonotype has a single count. This sequence joins TRBV7-9 and TRBJ2-5, with a possible D match to TRBD2 (5 bases). The V gene lost 3 bases and the J gene lost 2 bases, with 13 bases spanning the gap. Germline V gives CDR1 SEHNR, CDR2 FQNEAQ (reference sequence). This CDR3 contains 15 residues. CDR3 protein: CASSLEGGRQETQYF. CDR3 bases: TGTGCCAGCAGCTTGGAAGGAGGAAGGCAAGAGACCCAGTACTTC.

CDR3 nucleotides: TGTGCCAGCAGTTTAGGAGAGCATTACGAGCAGTACTTC. Translation gives CASSLGEHYEQYF. The V and J genes are TRBV28 and TRBJ2-7; the D is unclear. Trimming took 2 bases from V and 4 from J, leaving 9 bases between them. The CDR3 consists of 13 residues. The V gene's germline CDR1 is MDHEN and CDR2 SYDVKM.

This rearrangement joins TRBV27 to TRBJ1-4; 11 bases map to TRBD1. The CDR3 sequence is 12 residues long. From germline, CDR1 is MNHEY and CDR2 SMNVEV (reference sequence). V was clipped by 11 bases and J by 11 bases; unmatched bases: 7. CDR3 bases: TGTGCCTCTCGGACAGGGGGCGGCAAACTGTTTTTT. It is translated as CASRTGGGKLFF.

A few counts support this clonotype. The V gene is TRBV7-2, the J gene TRBJ1-2; D perhaps matches TRBD1 (5 bases). The CDR3 loop spans 16 amino acids. Germline-derived CDR1 and CDR2 are SGHTA and FQGNSA. Deletions cut 2 bases from V and 0 bases from J, with 13 bases between. The DNA of the CDR3 is TGTGCCAGCAGCTTAACCGCAGGGTGGACTAACTATGGCTACACCTTC. Translating gives CASSLTAGWTNYGYTF.

The chain has TRBV4-1 and TRBJ2-7; maybe TRBD1 (6 bases). Per germline, CDR1 MGHRA and CDR2 YSYEKL. The CDR3 covers 13 residues. V was shortened by 5 bases and J by 3 bases, with 11 bases between the two germline ends. CDR3 sequence: CASSAGEGYEQYF. The DNA for the CDR3 is TGCGCCAGCAGCGCAGGGGAAGGCTACGAGCAGTACTTC.

This clonotype came up a few times. V and J are TRBV29-1 and TRBJ1-1; no firm D call. V was pared by 6 bases and J by 0 bases, with 5 bases between. The germline V gene has CDR1 SQVTM and CDR2 ANQGSEA. This CDR3 is 11 amino acids long. The CDR3 DNA is TGCAGCGTAGCGATGAACACTGAAGCTTTCTTT. This codes for CSVAMNTEAFF.

The V gene is TRBV30, the J gene TRBJ1-5, with unresolved D. The CDR3 is 13 amino acids. The V end lost 5 bases, the J end lost 0 bases, and 8 bases lay between the germline ends. The V gene's germline CDR1 is GTSNPN and CDR2 SVGIG (reference sequence). The CDR3 region has the DNA TGTGCCTGGTCCCCTCCTAGCAATCAGCCCCAGCATTTT. It encodes CAWSPPSNQPQHF. The complete variable domain, with remaining parts taken from reference TRBV30 and TRBJ1-5, reads SQTIHQWPATLVQPVGSPLSLECTVEGTSNPNLYWYRQAAGRGLQLLFYSVGIGQISSEVPQNLSASRPQDRQFILSSKKLLLSDSGFYLCAWSPPSNQPQHFGDGTRLSIL.

Written as DNA, the CDR3 is TGTGCCAGCAGTTTAATAGGTGCGGAGCTGTTTTTT. It is translated as CASSLIGAELFF. The chain recombines TRBV28 with TRBJ2-2; D not resolved. CDR3 size: 12 residues. Trimming shortened V by 2 bases and J by 10 bases, and 8 bases separated the two germline ends. Germline CDR1 and CDR2: MDHEN and SYDVKM.

The chain combines TRBV25-1 with TRBJ1-2; D may be TRBD1 (6 bases). Germline V gene data show CDR1 as MGHDK and CDR2 as SYGVNS. Trimming removed 4 bases from V and 4 bases from J, with 10 bases in between. The CDR3 is made up of 13 amino acids. CDR3 coding DNA: TGTGCCAGCAGTGCCGGACAGCCCTATGGCTACACCTTC. Protein sequence: CASSAGQPYGYTF.

The J gene is TRBJ1-6, the V gene TRBV6-2 or TRBV6-3; D gene ambiguous. CDR3 length: 16 amino acids. Germline loops: CDR1 MNHEY, CDR2 SVGEGT. V lost 3 bases, J lost 0 bases, and 9 bases lay in between. CDR3 coding DNA: TGTGCCAGCAGTTATCGTAAGAGCTCCTATAATTCACCCCTCCACTTT. It yields the protein CASSYRKSSYNSPLHF.

This chain links TRBV5-4 with TRBJ1-2; D is uncertain. The V end was cut by 2 bases, the J end by 6 bases, with 20 bases between. The CDR3 sequence is 16 residues long. Germline V gene lookup returns CDR1 SGHNT and CDR2 YYREEE (reference sequence). This CDR3 is CASSFRGPHLKDGYTF. The CDR3 DNA reads as TGTGCCAGCAGCTTTCGTGGGCCACACCTGAAGGATGGCTACACCTTC.

The V call is TRBV19, the J call TRBJ1-2, with D uncertain. The CDR3 totals 13 residues. Germline CDR1 reads LNHDA; CDR2 reads SQIVND (reference sequence). V lost 7 bases and J 0 bases, leaving 9 bases between the germline ends. The chain's CDR3 is CASNRDSNYGYTF. The CDR3 DNA sequence: TGTGCCAGTAACCGAGATTCTAACTATGGCTACACCTTC.

The chain is built from TRBV27 and TRBJ1-1; D remains ambiguous. V lost 0 bases to trimming and J lost 2 bases, with 10 bases between them. The length of the CDR3 is 15 residues. Germline V gene data show CDR1 as MNHEY and CDR2 as SMNVEV (reference sequence). CDR3 sequence reads: CASSLSRGINTEAFF. CDR3 nucleotides: TGTGCCAGCAGTTTATCGCGGGGAATAAACACTGAAGCTTTCTTT.

The CDR3 here is CASSLGSGRVFHTF. The CDR3 nucleotides are TGTGCCAGCAGCTTGGGGTCGGGCAGGGTATTCCACACCTTC. The chain uses TRBV5-6 and TRBJ1-2, with a possible D match to TRBD1 (5 bases). The ends were cut back, 0 bases at V and 12 bases at J, with 18 bases in the middle. In germline, CDR1 is SGHDT, CDR2 YYEEEE. The CDR3 sequence is 14 residues long.